This TCR beta chain was identified in a study of beta chain features in type 1 diabetes (dated by TCRdb to the late 2010s). In terms of the full investigation: Patients and healthy donors did not differ in mean age, gender distribution, total cell number or subset yield. A total of 90 million to 140 million sorted cells were examined across all samples, and RNA yield correlated strongly with the number of cells per subset. Regulatory and stem cell-like memory subsets were obtained from only 8 patients and roughly 8 healthy donors, while naive and central memory subsets were obtained from all 28 donors. The study compared the TCRB repertoires of sorted circulating CD4+ T cell subsets in recently diagnosed type 1 diabetes patients with those in matched healthy donors. General findings and caveats noted by the study authors: Because small numbers of individuals were included in the HLA sub-analyses, any influence of HLA type on TCRB rearrangement was left unresolved. Because cDNA was sequenced instead of genomic DNA, highly expressing activated cells could be over-represented, though the groups showed no difference in activation or CD3 levels. Naive, central memory and regulatory TCRB repertoires appeared to be more alike among patients than among healthy donors. At VDJ recombination sites, type 1 diabetes patients had fewer insertions and more deleted nucleotides, which implies abnormalities in thymic rearrangement. Shorter templates might be favored by PCR, yet because patient and control samples were amplified and corrected together, any such skew would affect both groups equally. In all four CD4+ subsets, TCRB CDR3 length was moderately but significantly shorter in type 1 diabetes patients.

This clone was recorded a few times. The target of this receptor is not known. No much larger clone exists at a distance of one base, and base qualities are not known. Each donor gave one peripheral blood draw, averaging roughly 120 mL, which was collected into heparinised tubes. A BD FACSAria II was used to sort naive, central memory, regulatory and stem cell-like memory CD4+ T cells with a panel that included CD45RO, CCR7, CD25, CD127, CD95 and CD27. A purity above 95% was achieved for all sorted populations. PBMCs were separated immediately by Lymphoprep density gradient centrifugation and were stained directly, without being cultured. Samples were stained and sorted in pairs, with one healthy donor and one patient per experiment, so that batch effects were minimized. CDR1 and CDR2 are read off the germline V gene as SGHTA and FQGNSA. The germline V end is reduced by 6 bases and the J end by 5 bases; junction bases left unmatched: 6. The CDR3 starts with the cysteine, ends with the phenylalanine, and has 15 residues. Only the CDR3 DNA is retained, 45 bases long and in frame from the first base.

The entire isolated RNA was reverse transcribed using the High Capacity cDNA Reverse Transcription Kit, and thus expressed TCRB transcripts were sequenced. Naive, central memory and regulatory T cell samples underwent deep immunoSEQ sequencing, averaging about 3.57 million total reads per sample. After sorted cells were lysed in RLT buffer, RNA was extracted with DNase-treated RNeasy Micro or Mini kits, with the choice depending on cell number. Each cell subset was processed separately to prevent cross-contamination, with patient and healthy donor samples processed together. The immunoSEQ multiplex PCR was used to amplify TCRB sequences from cDNA, yielding 87-bp fragments that span the CDR3 region. The amplicons were sequenced using the Illumina HiSeq platform. The authors' pipeline ran thus. Synthetic template baselines were used to correct PCR bias computationally, reads within Hamming distance 2 were collapsed together, and singletons that could not be merged were discarded. Reads were aligned against IMGT to assign V, D and J genes, CDR3 length and insertions or deletions at six rearrangement sites. Clonotype counts were normalized to sorted cell number within each subset before computing true diversity and Gini coefficients with the tcR R package. Repertoire sharing was quantified using the overlap coefficient calculated on TCRB nucleotide sequences. TCRdb provides this immuneACCESS table in a form limited to in-frame rearrangements. Some clones are lacking; in checked studies, under half of them reflect an unresolved V gene, and why the rest are absent is not known. The DNA gave D and trimming, while V, J and clone size come from that table. Within this sample are about 340,000 clones, with around 9.3% of them counted one time only. The top ten clonotypes cover 0.9% to 1.1% of the sample.

The chain is made from TRBV7-2 and TRBJ2-1, and 11 bases in between align with TRBD2. The TCR originated in a man aged 25-45 years with type 1 diabetes. Sequenced: central memory CD4+ T cells from blood. The CDR3 protein: CASSRLAGGDNEQFF. The DNA sequence reads TGTGCCAGCAGTCGTCTAGCGGGGGGTGACAATGAGCAGTTCTTC.